This T cell receptor (beta chain) was documented in a study of T cell repertoires in cytomegalovirus infection. General study findings and limits: Cumulative frequency of public TCR beta families picked out carriers of CMV plus the relevant HLA.

In regard to this clonotype: The antigen is undetermined.

TCRdb re-called the reads with MiXCR, one entry per CDR3 protein. Of some 230,000 distinct CDR3 sequences detected, 22% appear once; the ten largest clones hold about 18%. This CDR3 has 14 amino acids. Trimming took off 1 base at V and 3 bases at J, with 9 bases between the two ends. CDR1 is SNHLY and CDR2 is FYNNEI in the germline V gene. The sequence was collected from a human donor in good health (CMV status not recorded). Some clones in this sample may be carry-over from other donors' samples. V usage is TRBV2 and J usage is TRBJ1-2, with a tentative D call TRBD1 (6 bases). The sample comprised CD8+ T cells from PBMCs. The CDR3 DNA is TGTGCCAGCAGTGAAGGGACAGTCGACTATGGCTACACCTTC. Amino acid sequence: CASSEGTVDYGYTF.